The entry below gives a single T cell receptor (beta chain) sequence along with its context. This record comes from a study of blood T cell repertoires in COVID-19. The protocol was immunoSEQ multiplex PCR, while the TCRdb copy is restricted to in-frame clones and leaves out a portion. The sample holds roughly 700,000 clones; around 90% are singletons and the top ten take roughly 0.25%. The sequenced material came from peripheral blood. This receptor was obtained from a woman younger than 30 with acute or convalescent COVID-19.

CDR3 protein: CASSEASSGVYEQYF. In DNA, the CDR3 is TGTGCCAGCAGTGAAGCGTCTAGCGGGGTTTACGAGCAGTACTTC. V is TRBV6-1 and J is TRBJ2-7; 9 bases map to TRBD2. This CDR3 has 15 amino acids. V gave up 0 bases and J gave up 4 bases; unmatched junction bases: 4. Germline V gene lookup returns CDR1 MNHNS and CDR2 SASEGT.